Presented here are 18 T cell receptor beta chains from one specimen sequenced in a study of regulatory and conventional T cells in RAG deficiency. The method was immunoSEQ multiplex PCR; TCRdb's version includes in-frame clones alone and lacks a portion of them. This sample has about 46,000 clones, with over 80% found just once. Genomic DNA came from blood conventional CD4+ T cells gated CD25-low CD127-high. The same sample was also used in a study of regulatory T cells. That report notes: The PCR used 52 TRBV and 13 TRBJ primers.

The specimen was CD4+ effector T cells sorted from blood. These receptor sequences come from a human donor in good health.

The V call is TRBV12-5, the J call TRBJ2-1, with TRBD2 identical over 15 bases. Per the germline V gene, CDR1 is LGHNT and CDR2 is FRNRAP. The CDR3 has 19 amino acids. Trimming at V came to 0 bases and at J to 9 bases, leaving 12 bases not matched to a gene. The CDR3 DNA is TGTGCTAGTGGTTTGGTCATAGCGGGACTAGCGGGAGGTAGGGTTGAGCAGTTCTTC. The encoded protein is CASGLVIAGLAGGRVEQFF.

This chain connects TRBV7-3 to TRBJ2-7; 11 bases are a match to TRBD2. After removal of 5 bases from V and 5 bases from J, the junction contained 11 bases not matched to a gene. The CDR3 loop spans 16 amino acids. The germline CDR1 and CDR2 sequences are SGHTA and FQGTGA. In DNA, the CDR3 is TGTGCCAGCAGCCCTGGACTAGCGGGTGGGGTAGACGAGCAGTACTTC. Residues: CASSPGLAGGVDEQYF. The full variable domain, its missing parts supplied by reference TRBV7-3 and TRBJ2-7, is GAGVSQTPSNKVTEKGKYVELRCDPISGHTALYWYRQSLGQGPEFLIYFQGTGAADDSGLPNDRFFAVRPEGSVSTLKIQRTERGDSAVYLCASSPGLAGGVDEQYFGPGTRLTVT.

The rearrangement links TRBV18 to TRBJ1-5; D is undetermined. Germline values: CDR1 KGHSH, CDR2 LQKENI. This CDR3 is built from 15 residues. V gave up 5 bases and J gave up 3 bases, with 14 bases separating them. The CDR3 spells CASSSHGQVNQPQHF. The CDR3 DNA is TGTGCCAGCTCATCTCACGGGCAGGTCAATCAGCCCCAGCATTTT.

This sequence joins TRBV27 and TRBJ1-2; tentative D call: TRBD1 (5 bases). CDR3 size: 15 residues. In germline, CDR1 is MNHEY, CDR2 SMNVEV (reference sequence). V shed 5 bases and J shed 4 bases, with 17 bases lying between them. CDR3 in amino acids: CASSTREAGTYGYTF. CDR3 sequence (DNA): TGTGCCAGCAGTACCAGAGAGGCAGGGACCTATGGCTACACCTTC.

The CDR3 DNA is TGTGCCAGCAGTCTAGCGGGAGCCTACGAGCAGTACTTC. Translation: CASSLAGAYEQYF. The gene calls are TRBV28 and TRBJ2-7; 10 nucleotides agree with TRBD2. In germline, CDR1 is MDHEN, CDR2 SYDVKM. This CDR3 region has 13 residues. With V trimmed by 5 bases and J by 2 bases, 0 bases remained unmatched.

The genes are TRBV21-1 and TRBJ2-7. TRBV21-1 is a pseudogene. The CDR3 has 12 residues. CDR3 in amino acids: CAIGTDRYEQYF. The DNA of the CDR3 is TGTGCCATCGGGACGGACCGCTACGAGCAGTACTTC.

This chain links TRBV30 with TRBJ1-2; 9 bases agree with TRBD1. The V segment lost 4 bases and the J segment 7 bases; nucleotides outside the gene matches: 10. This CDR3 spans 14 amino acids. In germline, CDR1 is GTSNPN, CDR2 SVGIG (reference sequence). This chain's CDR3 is CAWKNRDRAAGYTF. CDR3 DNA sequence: TGTGCCTGGAAAAACCGGGACAGGGCGGCTGGCTACACCTTC.

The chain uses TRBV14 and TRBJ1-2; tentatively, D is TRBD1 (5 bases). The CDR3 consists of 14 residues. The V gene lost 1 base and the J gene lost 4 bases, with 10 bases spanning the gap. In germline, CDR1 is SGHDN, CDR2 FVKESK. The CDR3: CASSQVQGRYGYTF. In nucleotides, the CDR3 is TGTGCCAGCAGCCAAGTCCAGGGCCGCTATGGCTACACCTTC.

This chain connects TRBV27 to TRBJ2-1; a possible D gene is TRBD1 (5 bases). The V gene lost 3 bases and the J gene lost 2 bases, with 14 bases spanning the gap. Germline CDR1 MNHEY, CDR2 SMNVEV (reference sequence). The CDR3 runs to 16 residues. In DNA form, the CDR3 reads TGTGCCAGCAGTTTTGTTGGGGCGGCCCCCTACAATGAGCAGTTCTTC. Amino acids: CASSFVGAAPYNEQFF.

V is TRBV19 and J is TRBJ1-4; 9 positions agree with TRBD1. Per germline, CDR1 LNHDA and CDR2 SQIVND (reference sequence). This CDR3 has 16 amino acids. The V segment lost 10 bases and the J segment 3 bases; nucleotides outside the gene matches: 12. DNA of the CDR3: TGTGCCACCGGGTCCGGGACAGGGAGGGCTAATGAAAAACTGTTTTTT. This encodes CATGSGTGRANEKLFF. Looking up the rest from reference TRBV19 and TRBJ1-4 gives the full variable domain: DGGITQSPKYLFRKEGQNVTLSCEQNLNHDAMYWYRQDPGQGLRLIYYSQIVNDFQKGDIAEGYSVSREKKESFPLTVTSAQKNPTAFYLCATGSGTGRANEKLFFGSGTQLSVL.

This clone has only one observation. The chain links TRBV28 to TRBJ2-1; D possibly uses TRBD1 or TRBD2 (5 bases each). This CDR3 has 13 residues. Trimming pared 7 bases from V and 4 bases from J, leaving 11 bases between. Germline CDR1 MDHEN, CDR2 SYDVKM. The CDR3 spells CASIGAWYNEQFF. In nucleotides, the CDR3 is TGTGCCAGCATCGGGGCATGGTACAATGAGCAGTTCTTC.

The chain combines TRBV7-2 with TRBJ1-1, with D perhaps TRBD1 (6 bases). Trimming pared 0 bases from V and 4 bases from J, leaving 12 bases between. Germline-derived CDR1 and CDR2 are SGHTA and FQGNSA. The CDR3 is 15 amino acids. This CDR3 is CASSLAAQGSTEAFF. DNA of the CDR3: TGTGCCAGCAGCTTAGCGGCTCAGGGGAGCACTGAAGCTTTCTTT.

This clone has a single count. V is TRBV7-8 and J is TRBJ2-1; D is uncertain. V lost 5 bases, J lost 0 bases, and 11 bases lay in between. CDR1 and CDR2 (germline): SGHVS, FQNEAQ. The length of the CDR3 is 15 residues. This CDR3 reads CASSQDQSSYNEQFF. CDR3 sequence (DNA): TGTGCCAGCAGCCAGGACCAGAGCTCCTACAATGAGCAGTTCTTC.

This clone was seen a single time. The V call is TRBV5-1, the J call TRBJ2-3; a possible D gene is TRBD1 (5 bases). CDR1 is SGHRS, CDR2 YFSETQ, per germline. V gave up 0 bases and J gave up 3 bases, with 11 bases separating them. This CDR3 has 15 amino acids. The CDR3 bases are TGCGCCAGCAGCTTGGGGGGCCTGGAAACAGATACGCAGTATTTT. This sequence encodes CASSLGGLETDTQYF.

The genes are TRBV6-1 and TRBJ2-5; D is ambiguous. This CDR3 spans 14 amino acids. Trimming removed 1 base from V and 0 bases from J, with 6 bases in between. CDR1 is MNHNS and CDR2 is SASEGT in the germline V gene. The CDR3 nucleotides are TGTGCCAGCAGTGAAGATTTGTACCAAGAGACCCAGTACTTC. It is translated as CASSEDLYQETQYF.

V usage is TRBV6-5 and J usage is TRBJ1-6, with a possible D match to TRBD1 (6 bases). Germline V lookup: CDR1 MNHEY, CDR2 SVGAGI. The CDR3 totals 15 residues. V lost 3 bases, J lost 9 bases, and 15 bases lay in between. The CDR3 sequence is CASSYRGQSSSPLHF. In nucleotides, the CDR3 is TGTGCCAGCAGTTATCGTGGACAGTCTAGTTCACCCCTCCACTTT.

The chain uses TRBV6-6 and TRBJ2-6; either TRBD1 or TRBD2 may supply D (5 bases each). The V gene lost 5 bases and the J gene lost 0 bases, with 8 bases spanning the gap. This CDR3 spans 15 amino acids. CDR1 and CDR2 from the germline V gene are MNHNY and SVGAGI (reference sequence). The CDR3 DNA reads TGTGCCAGCAGTCCTGGGGGCTCTGGGGCCAACGTCCTGACTTTC. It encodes CASSPGGSGANVLTF.

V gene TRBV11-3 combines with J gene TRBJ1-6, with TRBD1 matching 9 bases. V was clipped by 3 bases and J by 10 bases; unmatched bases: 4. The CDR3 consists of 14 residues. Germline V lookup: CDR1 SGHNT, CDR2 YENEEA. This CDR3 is CASSFGGQGSPLHF. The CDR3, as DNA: TGTGCCAGCAGCTTTGGGGGACAGGGCTCACCCCTCCACTTT.